What follows are 30 T cell receptor beta chains derived from one specimen sequenced in a study of memory CD4+ T cells and cytomegalovirus serostatus. Single viable CD3+CD4+CD8-CD45RO+ cells were sorted as the memory CD4+ T cells. Repertoires were generated with immunoSEQ multiplex PCR, while TCRdb's copy carries only in-frame clones and drops some. The sample has 50,000 or so clones, roughly four fifths seen once; the top ten hold less than 0.95%. The sample was memory CD4+ T cells from blood. The source of these receptors is an adult in good health and CMV-seronegative.

The rearrangement uses TRBV4-2 and TRBJ1-2; TRBD1 matches 10 bases. The CDR3 spans 15 residues. J gave up 8 bases and V 0 bases, and 6 bases lay outside the gene matches. Germline lookup yields CDR1 LGHNA and CDR2 YNFKEQ. The CDR3 reads CASSQDWRQGAGYTF. The CDR3, as DNA: TGTGCCAGCAGCCAAGATTGGAGACAGGGGGCGGGCTACACCTTC.

This chain joins TRBV2 and TRBJ2-7, with 7 bases identical to TRBD1. The germline gives CDR1 SNHLY, CDR2 FYNNEI. CDR3 length: 15 residues. The V gene end was trimmed by 6 bases and the J gene end by 5 bases; junction bases not matched to a gene: 13. As DNA, the CDR3 is TGTGCCAGCAGCCTACTCGGCCAGGGGGAAGACGAGCAGTACTTC. Residues: CASSLLGQGEDEQYF.

The V gene is TRBV6-1, the J gene TRBJ2-6; the D is unclear. This CDR3 is built from 14 residues. V was shortened by 8 bases and J by 2 bases, with 10 bases between the two germline ends. Germline values: CDR1 MNHNS, CDR2 SASEGT. The CDR3 sequence: CASLRGPGANVLTF. Here the CDR3 DNA reads TGTGCCAGCTTACGTGGGCCTGGGGCCAACGTCCTGACTTTC.

V and J are TRBV6-1 and TRBJ1-5, with a weak D call TRBD1 (5 bases). The CDR3 covers 19 residues. Germline lookup yields CDR1 MNHNS and CDR2 SASEGT. Deletions cut 1 base from V and 0 bases from J, with 19 bases between. The CDR3 sequence: CASSEGRGAGTLSNQPQHF. DNA for the CDR3: TGTGCCAGCAGTGAAGGTAGAGGGGCAGGGACTCTTAGCAATCAGCCCCAGCATTTT.

This chain uses TRBV19 with TRBJ1-5; D may be TRBD1 (6 bases). CDR1 LNHDA and CDR2 SQIVND come from the germline V gene (reference sequence). The CDR3 is 13 amino acids. V lost 7 bases to trimming and J lost 4 bases, with 11 bases between them. CDR3 sequence: CASTLDRNQPQHF. The CDR3 nucleotides are TGTGCCAGTACCCTGGACAGAAATCAGCCCCAGCATTTT.

The rearrangement uses TRBV29-1 and TRBJ1-2, with D perhaps matching TRBD1 (6 bases). The V end lost 6 bases, the J end lost 3 bases, and 20 bases lay between the germline ends. The germline V gene has CDR1 SQVTM and CDR2 ANQGSEA. There are 15 residues in the CDR3. The chain's CDR3 is CSVNRVQGGDYGYTF. As DNA, the CDR3 is TGCAGCGTCAACAGGGTTCAGGGTGGGGACTATGGCTACACCTTC.

This clone has more than one count but fewer than ten. The chain carries TRBV6-6 and TRBJ1-4, with 12 bases lining up with TRBD1. This CDR3 is 16 amino acids long. The germline gives CDR1 MNHNY, CDR2 SVGAGI (reference sequence). V shed 8 bases and J 4 bases; nucleotides not matched to a gene: 8. In DNA form, the CDR3 reads TGTGCCAGCCGGGGACAGGGGGCATTAAATAATGAAAAACTGTTTTTT. This encodes CASRGQGALNNEKLFF.

This clone was seen a few times. This chain links TRBV11-1 with TRBJ1-1; no firm D call. Trimming removed 3 bases at V and 4 bases at J, with 15 bases between. Germline V gene lookup returns CDR1 SGHAT and CDR2 FQDESV (reference sequence). The CDR3 consists of 15 residues. The CDR3, as DNA: TGTGCCAGCAGCTTTGGGTCACTGGCAGGCACTGAAGCTTTCTTT. Amino acid sequence: CASSFGSLAGTEAFF. Using reference TRBV11-1 and TRBJ1-1 for the parts outside the CDR3, the full variable domain is EAEVAQSPRYKITEKSQAVAFWCDPISGHATLYWYRQILGQGPELLVQFQDESVVDDSQLPKDRFSAERLKGVDSTLKIQPAELGDSAMYLCASSFGSLAGTEAFFGQGTRLTVV.

This clone has a single count. J is TRBJ1-4 and V is TRBV4-1; TRBD1 matches 7 bases. The CDR3 is made up of 15 amino acids. The trim removed 4 bases at V and 4 bases at J, leaving 6 bases unmatched. The germline V gene has CDR1 MGHRA and CDR2 YSYEKL. The chain's CDR3 is CASSRQGRDNEKLFF. The CDR3 DNA sequence: TGCGCCAGCAGCCGACAGGGACGAGATAATGAAAAACTGTTTTTT.

The chain uses TRBV2 and TRBJ1-5; D not resolved. Trimming cost V 8 bases and J 4 bases, with 6 bases left between them. This CDR3 contains 11 residues. Germline loops: CDR1 SNHLY, CDR2 FYNNEI. The CDR3 nucleotides read TGTGCCAGCGGGCCGAATCAGCCCCAGCATTTT. Amino acid sequence: CASGPNQPQHF.

This clone was seen more than once but under ten times. The chain links TRBV2 to TRBJ1-2, with D tentatively TRBD1 (6 bases). The V end was cut by 6 bases, the J end by 2 bases, with 10 bases between. Per germline, CDR1 SNHLY and CDR2 FYNNEI. The CDR3 covers 13 residues. The DNA of the CDR3 is TGTGCCAGCAGAGGACAGACAAACTATGGCTACACCTTC. As protein: CASRGQTNYGYTF.

The chain combines TRBV4-1 with TRBJ2-7; 9 bases fit TRBD2. V trimming: 1 base; J trimming: 4 bases; junction bases outside the gene matches: 8. The germline CDR1 and CDR2 sequences are MGHRA and YSYEKL. The CDR3 totals 16 residues. CDR3 protein: CASSQGAGGLWYEQYF. CDR3 nucleotide sequence: TGCGCCAGCAGCCAAGGAGCGGGGGGCCTTTGGTACGAGCAGTACTTC.

This rearrangement joins TRBV5-8 to TRBJ2-1, with D unresolved. The germline gives CDR1 SGHTS, CDR2 YDEGEE. The germline V and J ends were trimmed by 5 bases and 5 bases, with 11 bases remaining between them. The CDR3 is made up of 13 amino acids. The CDR3 coding sequence is TGTGCCAGCAGTCCGCTCGGGCACAATGAGCAGTTCTTC. Its protein is CASSPLGHNEQFF.

The chain has TRBV6-5 and TRBJ1-1; a weak D match, TRBD1 (5 bases). V gave up 0 bases and J gave up 5 bases, with 16 bases separating them. The CDR3 contains 16 residues. CDR1 and CDR2 (germline): MNHEY, SVGAGI. CDR3 residues: CASSYSTPGRSTEAFF. The CDR3 DNA reads as TGTGCCAGCAGTTACTCGACCCCAGGGAGGAGTACTGAAGCTTTCTTT.

V gene TRBV7-2 combines with J gene TRBJ2-7; 8 bases fit TRBD2. Germline trimming cut 5 bases from V and 5 bases from J; bases unmatched to any gene: 11. Looked up from germline, CDR1 is SGHTA and CDR2 is FQGNSA. The CDR3 has 15 residues. As DNA, the CDR3 is TGTGCCAGCAGCCCCCCGGGACTAGTGGGGAACGAGCAGTACTTC. Protein sequence: CASSPPGLVGNEQYF.

This clone is a singleton in its sample. The rearrangement uses TRBV5-6 and TRBJ2-1, with 7 bases lining up with TRBD2. The V and J ends lost 6 bases and 7 bases, in that order; junction bases with no gene match: 19. Germline V gene data show CDR1 as SGHDT and CDR2 as YYEEEE. The CDR3 is 17 amino acids. In DNA form, the CDR3 reads TGTGCCAGCACCAAGTCACATGGGGGGGGGTCTCGTAATGAGCAGTTCTTC. Translating it yields CASTKSHGGGSRNEQFF.

This clone occurred once. The rearrangement joins TRBV16 to TRBJ2-3; TRBD1 or TRBD2 may be the D gene (5 bases each). CDR1 KGHSY and CDR2 FQNENV come from the germline V gene. V lost 9 bases, J lost 0 bases, and 25 bases lay in between. CDR3 length: 18 residues. The CDR3 sequence: CARTTRVGQRHSTDTQYF. CDR3 nucleotide sequence: TGTGCCAGAACCACGAGGGTGGGGCAAAGACATAGCACAGATACGCAGTATTTT.

V and J are TRBV27 and TRBJ1-3; a possible D gene is TRBD1 (6 bases). Trimming shortened V by 5 bases and J by 7 bases, and 12 bases separated the two germline ends. The length of the CDR3 is 13 residues. Germline V gene data show CDR1 as MNHEY and CDR2 as SMNVEV (reference sequence). The CDR3 nucleotides are TGTGCCAGCAGTGGGGGGCCGAGGAACACCATATATTTT. Protein sequence: CASSGGPRNTIYF.

The chain employs TRBV5-6 and TRBJ1-1, with no clear D. Germline CDR1 and CDR2: SGHDT and YYEEEE. V was clipped by 2 bases and J by 5 bases, with 4 bases between them. The CDR3 covers 11 residues. DNA of the CDR3: TGTGCCAGCAGCTTTGGGACTGAAGCTTTCTTT. It specifies CASSFGTEAFF.

The V and J genes are TRBV11-2 and TRBJ2-3; TRBD1 matches at 7 bases. Germline V gene sequence: CDR1 SGHAT, CDR2 FQNNGV. Trimming at V came to 4 bases and at J to 5 bases, leaving 6 bases not matched to a gene. CDR3 size: 14 residues. In DNA form, the CDR3 reads TGTGCCAGCAGCTCTAGACAGGGTGGAGATACGCAGTATTTT. Translated, it gives CASSSRQGGDTQYF.

The CDR3 DNA reads TGTGCCAGCTCAGCGGGGGGCACAGATACGCAGTATTTT. Its protein is CASSAGGTDTQYF. This chain uses TRBV28 with TRBJ2-3, with TRBD2 matching over 8 bases. Germline V CDR1 and CDR2: MDHEN, SYDVKM. Trimming took 8 bases from V and 1 from J; bases not matched to a gene: 2. The CDR3 has 13 residues.

CDR3 protein: CASSPPDRVGYEQYF. Here the CDR3 DNA reads TGTGCCAGCAGCCCACCCGACAGGGTGGGCTACGAGCAGTACTTC. This sequence joins TRBV7-6 and TRBJ2-7; 7 nucleotides agree with TRBD1. The trim removed 5 bases at V and 3 bases at J, leaving 10 bases unmatched. The CDR3 loop spans 15 amino acids. Germline CDR1 SGHVS, CDR2 FNYEAQ.

The V gene is TRBV4-1, the J gene TRBJ2-1, with 9 bases identical to TRBD2. V trimming: 2 bases; J trimming: 7 bases; junction bases outside the gene matches: 6. This CDR3 comprises 15 residues. The V gene's germline CDR1 is MGHRA and CDR2 YSYEKL. The CDR3 protein is CASSQLGLAVNEQFF. The DNA of the CDR3 is TGCGCCAGCAGCCAACTGGGACTAGCAGTTAATGAGCAGTTCTTC.

V is TRBV14 and J is TRBJ1-6, with D possibly TRBD1 on 5 matching bases. Germline CDR1 SGHDN, CDR2 FVKESK. The V and J ends lost 3 bases and 5 bases respectively, with 8 bases between them. The CDR3 length is 14 residues. The DNA for the CDR3 is TGTGCCAGCAGCCAGCGACAGAATAATTCACCCCTCCACTTT. This sequence encodes CASSQRQNNSPLHF.

This rearrangement joins TRBV27 to TRBJ1-5, with D perhaps matching TRBD1 (6 bases). The ends were cut back, 3 bases at V and 6 bases at J, with 15 bases in the middle. There are 15 residues in the CDR3. Germline CDR1 is MNHEY and CDR2 is SMNVEV (reference sequence). The CDR3 bases are TGTGCCAGCAGTTTCAAGGGGGTTGGGGGTCAGCCCCAGCATTTT. Translation: CASSFKGVGGQPQHF.

The V gene is TRBV7-9, the J gene TRBJ1-1; D gene unclear. Trimming removed 11 bases at V and 4 bases at J, with 14 bases between. This CDR3 spans 12 amino acids. Germline assignment: CDR1 SEHNR and CDR2 FQNEAQ (reference sequence). DNA of the CDR3: TGTGCCCTTCGGCGACGGGGCACTGAAGCTTTCTTT. Translated, it gives CALRRRGTEAFF.

This clone was seen a few times. The chain recombines TRBV2 with TRBJ1-5; weak D call: TRBD1 (6 bases). The V end was cut by 5 bases, the J end by 3 bases, with 11 bases between. There are 14 residues in the CDR3. Germline V gene lookup returns CDR1 SNHLY and CDR2 FYNNEI. The CDR3 bases are TGTGCCAGCAGTTCAGGGGATAACAATCAGCCCCAGCATTTT. This encodes CASSSGDNNQPQHF.

J is TRBJ2-7 and V is TRBV28, with D perhaps matching TRBD1 or TRBD2 (7 bases each). Germline values: CDR1 MDHEN, CDR2 SYDVKM. The CDR3 runs to 13 residues. Between the trimmed V and J ends, which lost 6 bases and 4 bases, there was a span of 13 bases. The CDR3 here is CASRSGTAYEQYF. The CDR3 DNA follows: TGTGCCAGCAGGAGCGGGACAGCTTACGAGCAGTACTTC.

This chain connects TRBV23-1 to TRBJ2-6; the D gene could be TRBD1 or TRBD2 (5 bases each). TRBV23-1 has ORF status, its function being uncertain. Deletions cut 0 bases from V and 2 bases from J, with 11 bases between. CDR3 size: 17 residues. Here the CDR3 DNA reads TGCGCCAGCAGTCAATCGTTGGGGGAAACTGGGGCCAACGTCCTGACTTTC. Translated: CASSQSLGETGANVLTF.

This clone was observed once. The sample carries other DNA sequences with the same CDR3. The chain combines TRBV5-5 with TRBJ2-3; either TRBD1 or TRBD2 may fit D (6 bases each). This CDR3 is built from 13 residues. Germline lookup yields CDR1 SGHKS and CDR2 YYEKEE (reference sequence). Deletions cut 3 bases from V and 6 bases from J, with 11 bases between. CDR3 nucleotides: TGTGCCAGCAGCTGGCCGGGGGCGGATACGCAGTATTTT. As protein: CASSWPGADTQYF.